The entry that follows covers one TCR beta chain sequence. This clone's antigen is unknown. The input lacks base qualities; no much larger clone sits a single base away. Library preparation was by RT-PCR. The reads were generated on an Illumina HiSeq 2500. Using fastp trimming at Q25 and MiXCR clonotype assembly, TCRdb reanalyzed the public sequencing data and kept in-frame beta chains. All rows with the same CDR3 protein become a single entry with the most common DNA and genes. Counted in this sample were about 190,000 distinct CDR3 sequences; under 15% of them appeared once. The ten largest clones take up about a quarter of the sample. The data derive from a study of response to subunit inactivated influenza vaccine (dated by TCRdb to the late 2010s). Looking at the study overall: The study used deep quantitative T cell receptor repertoire profiling to track responses to a trivalent subunit inactivated influenza vaccine. Here is what the overall study found, with its caveats: According to the authors, only a limited number of new T cells may be recruited by each seasonal influenza vaccination.

The clonotype was recovered from a man aged 50 to 60 who received an inactivated influenza vaccine. Donor details come from another sample of the same person, matched by shared clones. Source: CD8+ T cells sorted from PBMCs, taken more than 4 days after vaccination.

This receptor has the CDR3 CASSLEGNFDEQFF. The DNA reads TGTGCCAGCAGCCTCGAGGGTAATTTCGATGAGCAGTTCTTC. The chain is assembled from TRBV9 and TRBJ2-1, with TRBD2 as a weak D call on 5 bases. Counted from cysteine to phenylalanine, this CDR3 has 14 amino acids. The CDR3 DNA has 42 bases and is translated from base 1. Trimming at the junction amounts to 4 bases on V and 8 bases on J, and the germline ends lie 16 bases apart. Sequences SGDLS (CDR1) and YYNGEE (CDR2) are obtained from the germline V gene.